The 8 T cell receptor beta chains reported below all come from one sample, sequenced in a study of Graves' ophthalmopathy and Graves' hyperthyroidism. As the template, RNA transcripts were used to amplify TCR beta CDR3 regions. The workflow started with a first-round RT-PCR run with HTBI primers and then moved on to a second-round multiplex PCR. TCRdb processed the multiplex PCR reads anew with MiXCR; each CDR3 protein has one entry. The sample includes under 350,000 distinct CDR3 sequences, roughly 16% of them seen just once. The sample taken for sequencing was peripheral blood. The receptor set was obtained from an adult man with Graves' ophthalmopathy.

This clonotype was seen repeatedly, ten times or more. The rearrangement links TRBV6-5 to TRBJ1-1, with D possibly matching TRBD1 (6 bases). This CDR3 region has 15 residues. The germline V gene encodes CDR1 MNHEY and CDR2 SVGAGI. Trimming left V 6 bases short and J 4 bases short, with 18 bases between. Here the CDR3 DNA reads TGTGCCAGCAGCCCTATGGGGGGCCGCGGCACTGAAGCTTTCTTT. Translated, it gives CASSPMGGRGTEAFF.

This clonotype was counted many times. V usage is TRBV5-1 and J usage is TRBJ1-1; D unresolved. Trimming left V 0 bases short and J 6 bases short, with 18 bases between. The CDR3 contains 16 residues. Germline CDR1 reads SGHRS; CDR2 reads YFSETQ. The CDR3, as DNA: TGCGCCAGCAGCTTGGATGCCGTCGGAAGAAATCCTGAAGCTTTCTTT. Translating it yields CASSLDAVGRNPEAFF. Combining the CDR3 with reference TRBV5-1 and TRBJ1-1 gives the whole variable domain KAGVTQTPRYLIKTRGQQVTLSCSPISGHRSVSWYQQTPGQGLQFLFEYFSETQRNKGNFPGRFSGRQFSNSRSEMNVSTLELGDSALYLCASSLDAVGRNPEAFFGQGTRLTVV.

There are many counts of this clonotype. The genes are TRBV10-2 and TRBJ2-5, with 9 bases matching TRBD1. V dropped 1 base and J dropped 2; count of bases not matched to a gene: 8. Germline V gives CDR1 WSHSY, CDR2 SAAADI. The CDR3 has 17 residues. Here the CDR3 reads CASSELRGTGPQETQYF. DNA of the CDR3: TGCGCCAGCAGTGAGTTGAGGGGGACAGGGCCTCAAGAGACCCAGTACTTC.

This clonotype was detected ten times or more. The chain employs TRBV29-1 and TRBJ2-2; 7 bases are a match to TRBD1. Losses at the gene ends were 2 bases for V and 0 bases for J; bases not matched to a gene: 6. CDR1 and CDR2 (germline): SQVTM, ANQGSEA. The CDR3 totals 16 residues. This CDR3 is CSVERETGPNTGELFF. CDR3 DNA sequence: TGCAGCGTTGAAAGGGAGACAGGGCCGAACACCGGGGAGCTGTTTTTT.

This clonotype was picked up many times. One end of the junction does not line up with germline, which may come from a read error. V and J are TRBV6-6 and TRBJ1-1; possible D gene TRBD1, 6 bases. Per the germline V gene, CDR1 is MNHNY and CDR2 is SVGAGI (reference sequence). The CDR3 totals 18 residues. CDR3 residues: CAGSYSIPSDGAAGAAFF. The DNA of the CDR3 is TGTGCCGGCAGTTACTCGATACCGTCTGACGGGGCAGCAGGGGCAGCTTTCTTT.

This clonotype was recorded many times. CDR3 region: CASRTGHLSNQPQHF. The CDR3 nucleotides read TGTGCCAGCAGGACGGGACACCTTAGCAATCAGCCCCAGCATTTT. J is TRBJ1-5 and V is TRBV12-3 or TRBV12-4; tentative D call: TRBD1 (6 bases). This CDR3 has 15 residues. Trimming stripped 6 bases from V and 0 bases from J, with 12 bases between.

This clonotype was seen ten or more times. The chain uses TRBV29-1 and TRBJ2-7, with D unresolved. CDR3 length: 13 amino acids. Trimming stripped 2 bases from V and 0 bases from J, with 8 bases between. Germline V lookup: CDR1 SQVTM, CDR2 ANQGSEA. The CDR3 DNA is TGCAGCGTTGAACAGTCCAGCTCCTACGAGCAGTACTTC. Translated: CSVEQSSSYEQYF.

In this sample, this clonotype turned up once. The chain carries TRBV11-1 and TRBJ1-2, with a tentative D call TRBD1 (5 bases). CDR3 size: 17 residues. Germline values: CDR1 SGHAT, CDR2 FQDESV (reference sequence). Trimming shortened V by 1 base and J by 4 bases, and 19 bases separated the two germline ends. The CDR3 region is CASSLDGAGRRGYGYTF. The CDR3, as DNA: TGTGCCAGCAGCTTAGATGGGGCAGGCCGGAGGGGCTATGGCTACACCTTC.